Detailed here is one TCR beta chain. TCRdb re-called the RT-PCR reads through MiXCR, storing one row per CDR3 protein. The sample has under 800,000 distinct CDR3 sequences, about 14% seen once. The data were obtained in a study of response to subunit inactivated influenza vaccine. Germline-derived CDR1 and CDR2 are KGHSH and LQKENI. The J segment lost 7 bases and the V segment lost 2 bases, leaving 3 bases of the junction unmatched. This CDR3 has 13 residues. This specimen was PBMCs from blood, taken less than 15 days before vaccination. This chain links TRBV18 with TRBJ2-7; 9 nucleotides agree with TRBD1. The sequence was collected from a man in his forties or fifties who received an inactivated influenza vaccine. The CDR3 DNA reads TGTGCCAGCTCACCAGGGACAGGGTGGGAGCAGTACTTC. This sequence encodes CASSPGTGWEQYF.